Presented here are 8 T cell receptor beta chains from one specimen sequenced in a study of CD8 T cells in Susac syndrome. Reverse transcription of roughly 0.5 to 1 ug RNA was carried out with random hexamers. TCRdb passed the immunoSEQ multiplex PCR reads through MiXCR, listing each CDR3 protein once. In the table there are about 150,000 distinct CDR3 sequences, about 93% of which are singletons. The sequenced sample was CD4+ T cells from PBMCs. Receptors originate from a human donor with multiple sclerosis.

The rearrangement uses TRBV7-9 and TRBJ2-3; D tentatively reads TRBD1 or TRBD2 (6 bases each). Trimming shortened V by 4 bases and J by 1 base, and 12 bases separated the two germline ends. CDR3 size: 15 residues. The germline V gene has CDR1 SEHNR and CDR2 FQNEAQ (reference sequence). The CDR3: CASSSMGGRTDTQYF. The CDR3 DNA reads TGTGCCAGCAGCTCAATGGGGGGCCGCACAGATACGCAGTATTTT.

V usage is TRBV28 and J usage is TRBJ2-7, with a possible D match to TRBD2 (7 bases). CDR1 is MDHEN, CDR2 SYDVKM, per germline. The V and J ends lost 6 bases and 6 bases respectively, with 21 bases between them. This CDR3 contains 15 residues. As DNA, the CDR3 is TGTGCCAGCAGAACACAGGGCTCGACGGGGGGCGAGCAGTACTTC. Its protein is CASRTQGSTGGEQYF.

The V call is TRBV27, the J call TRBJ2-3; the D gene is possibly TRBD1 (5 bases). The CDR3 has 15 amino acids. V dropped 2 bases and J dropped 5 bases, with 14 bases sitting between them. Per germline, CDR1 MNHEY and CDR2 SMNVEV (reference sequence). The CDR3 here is CASSLGRVWGDTQYF. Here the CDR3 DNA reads TGTGCCAGCAGTTTAGGCAGGGTCTGGGGAGATACGCAGTATTTT.

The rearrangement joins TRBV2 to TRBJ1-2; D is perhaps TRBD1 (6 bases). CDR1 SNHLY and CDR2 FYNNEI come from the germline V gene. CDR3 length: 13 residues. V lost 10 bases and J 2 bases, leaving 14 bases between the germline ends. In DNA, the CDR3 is TGTGCCACATCGTATACAGGGAACTATGGCTACACCTTC. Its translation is CATSYTGNYGYTF.

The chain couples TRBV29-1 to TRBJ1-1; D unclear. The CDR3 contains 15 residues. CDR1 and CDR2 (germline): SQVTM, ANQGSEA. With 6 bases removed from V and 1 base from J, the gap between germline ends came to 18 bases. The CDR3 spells CSVVPRLATNTEAFF. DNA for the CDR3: TGCAGCGTCGTTCCCCGGCTCGCTACGAACACTGAAGCTTTCTTT.

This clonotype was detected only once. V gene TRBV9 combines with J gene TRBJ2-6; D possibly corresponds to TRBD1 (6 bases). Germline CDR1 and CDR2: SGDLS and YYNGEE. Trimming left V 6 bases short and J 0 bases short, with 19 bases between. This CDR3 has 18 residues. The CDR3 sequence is CASTLGAGTLSGANVLTF. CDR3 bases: TGTGCCAGCACCTTGGGGGCAGGTACCCTCTCTGGGGCCAACGTCCTGACTTTC.

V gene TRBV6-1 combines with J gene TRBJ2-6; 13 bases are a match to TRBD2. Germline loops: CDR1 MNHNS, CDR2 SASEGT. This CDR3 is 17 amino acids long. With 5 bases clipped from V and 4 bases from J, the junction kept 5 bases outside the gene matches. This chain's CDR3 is CASSKTSGGRGANVLTF. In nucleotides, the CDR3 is TGTGCCAGCAGTAAGACTAGCGGGGGGAGGGGGGCCAACGTCCTGACTTTC.

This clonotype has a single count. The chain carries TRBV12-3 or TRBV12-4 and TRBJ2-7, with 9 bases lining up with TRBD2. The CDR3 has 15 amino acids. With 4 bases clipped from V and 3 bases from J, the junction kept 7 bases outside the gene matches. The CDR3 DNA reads TGTGCCAGCAGTTCATTAGCGGGAGATGGCTACGAGCAGTACTTC. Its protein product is CASSSLAGDGYEQYF.